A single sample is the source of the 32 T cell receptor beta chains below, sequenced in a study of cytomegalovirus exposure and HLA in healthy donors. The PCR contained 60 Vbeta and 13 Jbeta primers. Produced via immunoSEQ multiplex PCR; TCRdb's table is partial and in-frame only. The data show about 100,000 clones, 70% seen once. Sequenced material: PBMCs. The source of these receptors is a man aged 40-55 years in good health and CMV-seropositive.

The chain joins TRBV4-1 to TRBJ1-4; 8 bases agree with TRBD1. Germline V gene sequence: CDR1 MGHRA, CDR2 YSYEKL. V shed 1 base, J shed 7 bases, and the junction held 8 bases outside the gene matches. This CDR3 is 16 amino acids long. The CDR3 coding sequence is TGCGCCAGCAGCCAAGCCCCCAGTGGGACAGGTGAAAAACTGTTTTTT. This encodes CASSQAPSGTGEKLFF.

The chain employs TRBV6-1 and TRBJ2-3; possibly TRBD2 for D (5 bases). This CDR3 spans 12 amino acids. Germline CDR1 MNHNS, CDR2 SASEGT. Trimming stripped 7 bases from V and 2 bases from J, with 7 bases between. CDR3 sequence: CASTGNTDTQYF. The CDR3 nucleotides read TGTGCCAGCACGGGGAACACAGATACGCAGTATTTT.

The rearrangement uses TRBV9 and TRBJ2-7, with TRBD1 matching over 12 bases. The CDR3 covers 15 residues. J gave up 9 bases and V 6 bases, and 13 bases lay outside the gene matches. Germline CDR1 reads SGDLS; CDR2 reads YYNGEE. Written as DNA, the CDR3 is TGTGCCAGCACCCCAGGGGGGACAGGGGGCAATGGGCAGTACTTC. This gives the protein CASTPGGTGGNGQYF. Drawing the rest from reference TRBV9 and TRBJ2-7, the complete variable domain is DSGVTQTPKHLITATGQRVTLRCSPRSGDLSVYWYQQSLDQGLQFLIQYYNGEERAKGNILERFSAQQFPDLHSELNLSSLELGDSALYFCASTPGGTGGNGQYFGPGTRLTVT.

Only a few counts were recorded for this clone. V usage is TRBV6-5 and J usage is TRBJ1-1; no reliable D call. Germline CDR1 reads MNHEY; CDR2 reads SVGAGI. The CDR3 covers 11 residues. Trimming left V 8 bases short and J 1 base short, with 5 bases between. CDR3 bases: TGTGCCAGCGGCAGGAACACTGAAGCTTTCTTT. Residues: CASGRNTEAFF.

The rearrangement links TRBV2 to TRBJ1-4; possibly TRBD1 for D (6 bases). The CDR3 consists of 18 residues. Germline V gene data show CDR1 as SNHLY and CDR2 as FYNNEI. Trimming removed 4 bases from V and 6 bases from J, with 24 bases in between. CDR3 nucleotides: TGTGCCAGCAGTGTGTCTGGGTGGCAGGGGCTCGGGGATGAAAAACTGTTTTTT. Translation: CASSVSGWQGLGDEKLFF.

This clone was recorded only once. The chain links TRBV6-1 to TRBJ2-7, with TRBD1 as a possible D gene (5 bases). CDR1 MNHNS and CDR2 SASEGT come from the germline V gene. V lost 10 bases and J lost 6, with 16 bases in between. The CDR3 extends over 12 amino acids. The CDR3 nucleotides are TGTGCCACAACGACAGAAGGCCGCGAGCAGTACGTC. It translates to CATTTEGREQYV.

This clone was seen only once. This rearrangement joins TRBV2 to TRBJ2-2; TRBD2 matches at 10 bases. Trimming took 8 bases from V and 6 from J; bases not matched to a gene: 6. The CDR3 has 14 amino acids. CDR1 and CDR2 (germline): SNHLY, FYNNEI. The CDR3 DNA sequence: TGTGCCAGCGCTACTAGCGGGATCGCCGGGGAGCTGTTTTTT. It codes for CASATSGIAGELFF.

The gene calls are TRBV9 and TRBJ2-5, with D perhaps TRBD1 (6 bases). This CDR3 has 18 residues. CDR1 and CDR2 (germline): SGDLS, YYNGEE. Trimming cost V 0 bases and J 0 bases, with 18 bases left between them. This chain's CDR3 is CASSVAEWTDRYQETQYF. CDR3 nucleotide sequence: TGTGCCAGCAGCGTAGCGGAGTGGACAGATAGGTACCAAGAGACCCAGTACTTC. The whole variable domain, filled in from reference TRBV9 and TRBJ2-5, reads DSGVTQTPKHLITATGQRVTLRCSPRSGDLSVYWYQQSLDQGLQFLIQYYNGEERAKGNILERFSAQQFPDLHSELNLSSLELGDSALYFCASSVAEWTDRYQETQYFGPGTRLLVL.

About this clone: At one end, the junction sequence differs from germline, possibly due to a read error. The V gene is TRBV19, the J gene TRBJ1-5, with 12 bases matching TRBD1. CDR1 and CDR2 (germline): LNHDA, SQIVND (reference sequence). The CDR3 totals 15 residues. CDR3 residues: CASSFWDRGRQPQNF. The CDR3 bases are TGTGCCAGTAGTTTCTGGGACAGGGGGCGTCAGCCCCAGAATTTT.

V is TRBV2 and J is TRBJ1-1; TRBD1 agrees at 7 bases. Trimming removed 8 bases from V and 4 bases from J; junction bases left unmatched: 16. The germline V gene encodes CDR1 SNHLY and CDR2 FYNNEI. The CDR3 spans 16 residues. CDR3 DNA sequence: TGTGCCAGCGAGGGGACCTTTTGGGACAGTGGCACTGAAGCTTTCTTT. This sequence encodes CASEGTFWDSGTEAFF.

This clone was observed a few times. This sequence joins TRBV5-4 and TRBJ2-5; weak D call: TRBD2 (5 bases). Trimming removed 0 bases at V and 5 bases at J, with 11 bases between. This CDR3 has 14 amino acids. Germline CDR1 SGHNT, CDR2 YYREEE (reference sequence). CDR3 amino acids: CASSLVGEGETQYF. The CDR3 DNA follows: TGTGCCAGCAGCTTGGTGGGAGAAGGGGAGACCCAGTACTTC.

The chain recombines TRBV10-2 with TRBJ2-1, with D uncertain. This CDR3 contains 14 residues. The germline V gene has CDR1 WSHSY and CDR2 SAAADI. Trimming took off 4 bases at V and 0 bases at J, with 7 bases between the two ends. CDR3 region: CASSVYDSYNEQFF. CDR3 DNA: TGCGCCAGCAGTGTCTACGACTCCTACAATGAGCAGTTCTTC.

The CDR3 loop is CASREGTVQETQYF. CDR3 coding DNA: TGTGCCAGCAGGGAAGGGACAGTCCAAGAGACCCAGTACTTC. V usage is TRBV7-9 and J usage is TRBJ2-5, with 7 bases matching TRBD1. V shed 6 bases, J shed 1 base, and the junction held 5 bases outside the gene matches. The germline V gene has CDR1 SEHNR and CDR2 FQNEAQ (reference sequence). The CDR3 has 14 residues.

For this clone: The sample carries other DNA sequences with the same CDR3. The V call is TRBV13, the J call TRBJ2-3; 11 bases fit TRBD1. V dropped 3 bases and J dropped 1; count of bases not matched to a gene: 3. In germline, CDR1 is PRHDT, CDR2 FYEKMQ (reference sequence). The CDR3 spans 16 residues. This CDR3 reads CASSLDRGPGTDTQYF. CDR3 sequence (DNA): TGTGCCAGCAGCTTGGACAGGGGGCCGGGCACAGATACGCAGTATTTT.

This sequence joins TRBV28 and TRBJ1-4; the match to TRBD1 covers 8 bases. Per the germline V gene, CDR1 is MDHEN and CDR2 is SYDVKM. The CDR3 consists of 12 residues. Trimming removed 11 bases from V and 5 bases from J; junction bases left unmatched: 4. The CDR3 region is CAVRGQNEKLFF. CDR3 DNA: TGTGCCGTCAGGGGGCAAAATGAAAAACTGTTTTTT.

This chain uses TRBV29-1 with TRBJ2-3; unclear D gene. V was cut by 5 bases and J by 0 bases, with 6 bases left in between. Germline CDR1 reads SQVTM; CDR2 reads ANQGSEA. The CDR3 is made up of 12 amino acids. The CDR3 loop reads CSVSESTDTQYF. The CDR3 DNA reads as TGCAGCGTTAGCGAAAGCACAGATACGCAGTATTTT.

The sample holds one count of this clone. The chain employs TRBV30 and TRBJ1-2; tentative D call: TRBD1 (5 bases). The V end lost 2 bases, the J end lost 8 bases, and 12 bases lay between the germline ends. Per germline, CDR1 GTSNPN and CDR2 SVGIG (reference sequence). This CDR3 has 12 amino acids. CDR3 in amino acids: CAWSSQGEGYTF. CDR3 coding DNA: TGTGCCTGGAGTAGTCAGGGTGAAGGCTACACCTTC.

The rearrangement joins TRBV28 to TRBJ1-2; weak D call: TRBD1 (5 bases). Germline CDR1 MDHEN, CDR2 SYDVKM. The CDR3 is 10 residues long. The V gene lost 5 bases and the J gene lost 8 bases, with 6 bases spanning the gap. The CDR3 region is CASSRQGYTF. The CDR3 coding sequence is TGTGCCAGCAGTCGACAGGGCTACACCTTC.

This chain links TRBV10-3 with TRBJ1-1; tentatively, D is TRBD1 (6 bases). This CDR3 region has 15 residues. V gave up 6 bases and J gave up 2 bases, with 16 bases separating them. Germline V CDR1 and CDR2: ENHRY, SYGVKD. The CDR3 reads CAIRQTGTHNTEAFF. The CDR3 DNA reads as TGTGCCATCAGACAAACCGGGACACACAACACTGAAGCTTTCTTT.

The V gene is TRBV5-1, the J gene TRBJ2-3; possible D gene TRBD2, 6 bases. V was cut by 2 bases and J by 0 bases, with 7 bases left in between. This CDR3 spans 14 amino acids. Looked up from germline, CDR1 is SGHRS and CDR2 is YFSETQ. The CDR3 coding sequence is TGCGCCAGCAGCTTCGGGACTAGCACAGATACGCAGTATTTT. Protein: CASSFGTSTDTQYF.

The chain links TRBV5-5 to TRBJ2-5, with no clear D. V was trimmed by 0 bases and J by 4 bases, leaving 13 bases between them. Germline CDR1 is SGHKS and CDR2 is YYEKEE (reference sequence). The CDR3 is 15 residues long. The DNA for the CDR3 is TGTGCCAGCAGCTTGGCCCCCACCGCGGTAGAGACCCAGTACTTC. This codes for CASSLAPTAVETQYF.

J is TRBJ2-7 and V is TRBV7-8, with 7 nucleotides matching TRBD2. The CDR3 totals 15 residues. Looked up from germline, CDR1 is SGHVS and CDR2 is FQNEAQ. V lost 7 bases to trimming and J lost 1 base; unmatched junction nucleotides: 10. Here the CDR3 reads CASTPGGRASYEQYV. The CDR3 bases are TGTGCCAGCACCCCGGGGGGAAGAGCTTCCTACGAGCAGTACGTC.

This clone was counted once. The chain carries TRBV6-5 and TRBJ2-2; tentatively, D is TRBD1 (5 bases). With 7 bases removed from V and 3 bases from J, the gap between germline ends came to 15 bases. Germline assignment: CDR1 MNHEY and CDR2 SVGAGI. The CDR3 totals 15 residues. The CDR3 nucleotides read TGTGCCAGCACCAAGGGTAGGGGTCACACCGGGGAGCTGTTTTTT. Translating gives CASTKGRGHTGELFF.

This CDR3 is CASSQGASVELFF. DNA for the CDR3: TGCGCCAGCAGCCAAGGGGCCTCGGTAGAGCTGTTTTTT. The chain uses TRBV4-1 and TRBJ2-2; no reliable D call. CDR1 is MGHRA and CDR2 is YSYEKL in the germline V gene. This CDR3 region has 13 residues. V dropped 1 base and J dropped 11 bases, with 11 bases sitting between them.

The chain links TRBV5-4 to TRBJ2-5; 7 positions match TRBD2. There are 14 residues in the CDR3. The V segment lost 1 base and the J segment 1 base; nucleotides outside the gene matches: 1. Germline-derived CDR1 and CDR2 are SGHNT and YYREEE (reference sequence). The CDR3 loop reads CASSLPSGQETQYF. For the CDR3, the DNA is TGTGCCAGCAGCTTGCCTAGCGGCCAAGAGACCCAGTACTTC.

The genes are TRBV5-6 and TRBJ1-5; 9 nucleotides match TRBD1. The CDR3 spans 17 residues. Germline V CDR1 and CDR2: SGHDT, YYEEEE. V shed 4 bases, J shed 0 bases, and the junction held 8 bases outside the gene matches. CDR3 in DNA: TGTGCCAGCAGCACGTGGGACAGGGATTATAGCAATCAGCCCCAGCATTTT. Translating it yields CASSTWDRDYSNQPQHF.

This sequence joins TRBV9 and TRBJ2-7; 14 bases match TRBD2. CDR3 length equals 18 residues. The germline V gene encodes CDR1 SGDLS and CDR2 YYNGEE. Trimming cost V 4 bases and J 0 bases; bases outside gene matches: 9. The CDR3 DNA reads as TGTGCCAGCAGCCTTGGACTAGCGGGAGGATCCAGCTCCTACGAGCAGTACTTC. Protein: CASSLGLAGGSSSYEQYF.

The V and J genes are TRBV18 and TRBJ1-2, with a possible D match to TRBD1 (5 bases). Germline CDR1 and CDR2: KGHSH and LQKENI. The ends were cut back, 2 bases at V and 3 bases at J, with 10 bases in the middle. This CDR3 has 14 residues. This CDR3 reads CASSPGAPDYGYTF. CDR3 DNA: TGTGCCAGCTCACCAGGGGCCCCCGACTATGGCTACACCTTC.

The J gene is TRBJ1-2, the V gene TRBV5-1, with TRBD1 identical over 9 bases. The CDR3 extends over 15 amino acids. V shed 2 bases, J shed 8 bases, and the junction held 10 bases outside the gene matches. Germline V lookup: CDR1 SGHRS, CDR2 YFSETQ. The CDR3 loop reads CASSLGTGSGSGYTF. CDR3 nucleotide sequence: TGCGCCAGCAGCTTAGGGACAGGGAGTGGGAGCGGCTACACCTTC.

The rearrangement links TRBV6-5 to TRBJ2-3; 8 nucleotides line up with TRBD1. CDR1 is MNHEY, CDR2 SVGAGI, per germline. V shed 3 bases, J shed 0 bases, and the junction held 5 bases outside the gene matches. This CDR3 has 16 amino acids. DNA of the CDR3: TGTGCCAGCAGTTATCGCGGACAGGGCAGCACAGATACGCAGTATTTT. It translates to CASSYRGQGSTDTQYF.

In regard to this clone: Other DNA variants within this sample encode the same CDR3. CDR3 residues: CASSLVAGRLETQYF. CDR3 sequence (DNA): TGCGCCAGCAGCTTGGTGGCAGGGAGGCTAGAGACCCAGTACTTC. The chain carries TRBV5-1 and TRBJ2-5; tentatively, D is TRBD2 (6 bases). The ends were cut back, 0 bases at V and 4 bases at J, with 13 bases in the middle. Germline V gene sequence: CDR1 SGHRS, CDR2 YFSETQ. There are 15 residues in the CDR3.

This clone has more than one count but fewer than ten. In DNA, the CDR3 is TGTGCCAGCAGGTTAACACGGAACACTGAAGCTTTCTTT. It yields the protein CASRLTRNTEAFF. The V and J genes are TRBV28 and TRBJ1-1; no definite D call. CDR1 is MDHEN, CDR2 SYDVKM, per germline. Trimming removed 6 bases from V and 1 base from J, with 9 bases in between. The CDR3 is 13 amino acids.